Below, one T cell receptor (beta chain) is given with its context. Its antigen is still unknown. This sample is drawn from a study of T-cell memory formation after mild COVID-19. Study-wide findings and caveats: Second-wave clones with a day 37 peak had unconfirmed SARS-CoV-2 specificity.

Amplification by 5'RACE using constant-segment primers produced TCR alpha and TCR beta cDNA libraries that carried sample barcodes and UMIs. TCRdb ran MiXCR on the 5' RACE reads and lists one entry per CDR3 protein. The sample carries hundreds of thousands of distinct CDR3 sequences, approximately 19% recorded once. Germline-derived CDR1 and CDR2 are SGHTA and FQGNSA. The CDR3 totals 16 residues. The ends lost 1 base at V and 2 bases at J; junction bases unmatched: 7. The sequencing sample was made of PBMCs or a T cell subset sorted from them (not recorded which). V gene TRBV7-2 combines with J gene TRBJ2-5; 7 nucleotides match TRBD2. The TCR originated in a man aged 18 to 29 who had mild COVID-19 (a few samples of this study predate the infection). Cell type and time point are not known. The CDR3 nucleotides read TGTGCCAGCAGCTTAGTGGTTCTGGGGGGGCAAGAGACCCAGTACTTC. Translation: CASSLVVLGGQETQYF. Full variable domain (outside the CDR3, taken from reference TRBV7-2 and TRBJ2-5): GAGVSQSPSNKVTEKGKDVELRCDPISGHTALYWYRQSLGQGLEFLIYFQGNSAPDKSGLPSDRFSAERTGGSVSTLTIQRTQQEDSAVYLCASSLVVLGGQETQYFGPGTRLLVL.